The 32 T cell receptor beta chains below were found in one sample sequenced in a study of T-cell memory formation after mild COVID-19. One entry per CDR3 protein, called by TCRdb with MiXCR from the 5' RACE reads. The table shows around 410,000 distinct CDR3 sequences, with about 22% occurring only once. Sequencing was carried out using PBMCs or a T cell subset sorted from them (not recorded which). Receptors originate from an adult woman who had mild COVID-19 (a few samples of this study predate the infection). Cell type and time point are not known.

This chain links TRBV5-1 with TRBJ2-1; D possibly matches TRBD1 or TRBD2 (5 bases each). V lost 4 bases to trimming and J lost 11 bases, with 13 bases between them. CDR1 and CDR2 from the germline V gene are SGHRS and YFSETQ. This CDR3 region has 12 residues. CDR3 region: CASSIVGAQQFF. As DNA, the CDR3 is TGCGCCAGCAGCATTGTCGGGGCGCAGCAGTTCTTC.

Of note for this clonotype: A much bigger clone sits one base away, suggesting this may be a read error. V usage is TRBV12-3 or TRBV12-4 and J usage is TRBJ2-6; D gene unclear. CDR3 size: 13 residues. Between the trimmed V and J ends, which lost 9 bases and 0 bases, there was a span of 6 bases. In DNA, the CDR3 is TGTGCCAGATCCTCCTCTGGGGCCAACGTCCTGACTTTC. Protein product: CARSSSGANVLTF.

The rearrangement joins TRBV6-5 to TRBJ1-6; D unresolved. From germline, CDR1 is MNHEY and CDR2 SVGAGI. Between the trimmed V and J ends, which lost 8 bases and 7 bases, there was a span of 12 bases. CDR3 length equals 13 residues. DNA of the CDR3: TGTGCCAGCCTAGCAAGCTTCAATTCACCCCTCCACTTT. This sequence encodes CASLASFNSPLHF.

A few counts support this clonotype. J is TRBJ2-4 and V is TRBV4-1, with TRBD2 matching 9 bases. The J segment lost 4 bases and the V segment lost 2 bases, leaving 0 bases of the junction unmatched. This CDR3 is 14 amino acids long. Per the germline V gene, CDR1 is MGHRA and CDR2 is YSYEKL. Here the CDR3 reads CASSQLAGKNIQYF. CDR3 coding DNA: TGCGCCAGCAGCCAACTAGCGGGGAAAAACATTCAGTACTTC.

The rearrangement joins TRBV6-5 to TRBJ1-2; D might be TRBD1 (5 bases). The V gene lost 7 bases and the J gene lost 7 bases, with 22 bases spanning the gap. CDR1 and CDR2 (germline): MNHEY, SVGAGI. The CDR3 consists of 15 residues. The CDR3 loop reads CASTLSGTAVVGYTF. CDR3 sequence (DNA): TGTGCCAGCACCCTAAGTGGGACCGCGGTAGTTGGCTACACCTTC.

In DNA, the CDR3 is TGTGCCAGCAGCGTAGACTCAGGGCCTGAAGCTTTCTTT. Protein product: CASSVDSGPEAFF. The chain employs TRBV9 and TRBJ1-1, with D tentatively TRBD1 (5 bases). CDR1 and CDR2 (germline): SGDLS, YYNGEE. This CDR3 is built from 13 residues. Trimming took 0 bases from V and 6 from J, leaving 9 bases between them.

Comment on this clonotype: The junction departs from germline at one end; a sequencing error may be responsible. V is TRBV7-2 and J is TRBJ2-5, with D perhaps TRBD2 (6 bases). This CDR3 comprises 12 residues. CDR1 and CDR2 (germline): SGHTA, FQGNSA. The CDR3 loop is CASSVAARTQYF. The DNA of the CDR3 is TGTGCCAGCAGCGTAGCGGCGAGGACCCAGTACTTC. The full variable domain, completed using reference TRBV7-2 and TRBJ2-5, is GAGVSQSPSNKVTEKGKDVELRCDPISGHTALYWYRQSLGQGLEFLIYFQGNSAPDKSGLPSDRFSAERTGGSVSTLTIQRTQQEDSAVYLCASSVAARTQYFGPGTRLLVL.

The gene calls are TRBV10-3 and TRBJ2-1; D possibly corresponds to TRBD2 (5 bases). CDR3 length: 12 amino acids. Germline CDR1 is ENHRY and CDR2 is SYGVKD. The germline V and J ends were trimmed by 6 bases and 14 bases, with 17 bases remaining between them. The CDR3 spells CAIRTASWEKFF. The CDR3 region has the DNA TGTGCCATCAGGACTGCGAGTTGGGAGAAGTTCTTC.

The V call is TRBV5-6, the J call TRBJ2-1, with 9 bases fitting TRBD1. Trimming took 2 bases from V and 4 from J; bases not matched to a gene: 10. CDR1 is SGHDT, CDR2 YYEEEE, per germline. The CDR3 spans 17 residues. Here the CDR3 reads CASSFWDRVDHYNEQFF. CDR3 sequence (DNA): TGTGCCAGCAGCTTCTGGGACAGGGTGGATCATTACAATGAGCAGTTCTTC.

This clonotype was counted between two and nine times. This sequence joins TRBV5-1 and TRBJ1-5; 11 nucleotides line up with TRBD1. The CDR3 covers 14 residues. V dropped 4 bases and J dropped 7; count of bases not matched to a gene: 4. Germline values: CDR1 SGHRS, CDR2 YFSETQ. The CDR3 coding sequence is TGCGCCAGCAGCGTAGGGACAGGGGGGCAGCCCCAGCATTTT. Translation: CASSVGTGGQPQHF.

This clonotype was detected only a few times. The J gene is TRBJ2-3, the V gene TRBV12-3 or TRBV12-4, with D perhaps TRBD2 (6 bases). This CDR3 spans 15 amino acids. V lost 3 bases, J lost 2 bases, and 12 bases lay in between. This chain's CDR3 is CASSLGGHYTDTQYF. CDR3 DNA sequence: TGTGCCAGCAGTTTGGGAGGCCATTACACAGATACGCAGTATTTT.

V and J are TRBV12-3 or TRBV12-4 and TRBJ1-1, with D uncertain. The CDR3 loop spans 13 amino acids. Trimming left V 4 bases short and J 4 bases short, with 10 bases between. In nucleotides, the CDR3 is TGTGCCAGCAGTTCCGACGAGGTCACTGAAGCTTTCTTT. Its translation is CASSSDEVTEAFF.

This clonotype showed up just a few times. The chain couples TRBV12-3 or TRBV12-4 to TRBJ2-1; D may be TRBD1 or TRBD2 (6 bases each). The CDR3 runs 16 residues. V lost 6 bases, J lost 5 bases, and 20 bases lay in between. The DNA for the CDR3 is TGTGCCAGCAGCACCACCAAGGGGGACTCGGACAATGAGCAGTTCTTC. Its translation is CASSTTKGDSDNEQFF.

This clonotype was recorded many times. The J gene is TRBJ2-5, the V gene TRBV24-1, with D unclear. CDR1 and CDR2 (germline): KGHDR, SFDVKD. This CDR3 spans 15 amino acids. The ends were cut back, 1 base at V and 3 bases at J, with 11 bases in the middle. CDR3 region: CATSDLPGLKETQYF. The CDR3 nucleotides read TGTGCCACCAGTGATTTACCAGGCCTAAAAGAGACCCAGTACTTC.

The rearrangement joins TRBV9 to TRBJ1-5, with D possibly TRBD1 on 5 matching bases. The V end lost 0 bases, the J end lost 6 bases, and 13 bases lay between the germline ends. The CDR3 totals 15 residues. Germline loops: CDR1 SGDLS, CDR2 YYNGEE. CDR3 residues: CASSVEGAGGQPQHF. The CDR3 region has the DNA TGTGCCAGCAGCGTAGAAGGGGCCGGGGGTCAGCCCCAGCATTTT.

This clonotype occurred a few times. The J gene is TRBJ2-7, the V gene TRBV10-3; TRBD2 matches 12 bases. Germline CDR1 and CDR2: ENHRY and SYGVKD. This CDR3 has 16 amino acids. V lost 4 bases to trimming and J lost 0 bases; unmatched junction nucleotides: 4. The CDR3 coding sequence is TGTGCCATCAGTGCCCCGACTAGCGGGAGCTCCTACGAGCAGTACTTC. Its translation is CAISAPTSGSSYEQYF.

V usage is TRBV4-2 and J usage is TRBJ2-7; TRBD1 aligns across 7 bases. The CDR3 is 15 amino acids. The trim removed 0 bases at V and 8 bases at J, leaving 10 bases unmatched. In germline, CDR1 is LGHNA, CDR2 YNFKEQ. CDR3: CASSQDGTVGEKQYF. In DNA form, the CDR3 reads TGTGCCAGCAGCCAAGACGGGACAGTGGGAGAGAAGCAGTACTTC.

The J gene is TRBJ2-7, the V gene TRBV11-2, with 9 bases identical to TRBD1. Per the germline V gene, CDR1 is SGHAT and CDR2 is FQNNGV. This CDR3 is 12 amino acids long. Unmatched junction bases numbered 2, after V lost 4 bases and J lost 7 bases. The CDR3 reads CASSWTGEEQYF. CDR3 bases: TGTGCCAGCAGCTGGACAGGGGAAGAGCAGTACTTC.

This clonotype was seen only a few times. The chain combines TRBV13 with TRBJ2-7; possible D gene TRBD2, 5 bases. The V end was cut by 5 bases, the J end by 2 bases, with 13 bases between. This CDR3 region has 14 residues. The germline V gene has CDR1 PRHDT and CDR2 FYEKMQ (reference sequence). CDR3 DNA: TGTGCCAGCAGCCTCTGGCGGGCCACCTACGAGCAGTACTTC. Translation: CASSLWRATYEQYF.

V usage is TRBV5-1 and J usage is TRBJ2-7; D remains ambiguous. The CDR3 totals 14 residues. Germline V gives CDR1 SGHRS, CDR2 YFSETQ. V was cut by 1 base and J by 0 bases, with 8 bases left in between. The CDR3 sequence is CASSLLVGSYEQYF. CDR3 sequence (DNA): TGCGCCAGCAGCTTGTTGGTAGGCTCCTACGAGCAGTACTTC.

This clonotype appeared a few times. This chain connects TRBV7-9 to TRBJ2-5, with 12 bases fitting TRBD2. With V trimmed by 4 bases and J by 2 bases, 5 bases remained unmatched. The length of the CDR3 is 16 residues. CDR1 is SEHNR and CDR2 is FQNEAQ in the germline V gene (reference sequence). In nucleotides, the CDR3 is TGTGCCAGCAGCTCACGGACTAGCGGGGATCAAGAGACCCAGTACTTC. This encodes CASSSRTSGDQETQYF.

This clonotype was observed a handful of times. The CDR3 DNA reads as TGCGCCAGCAGCCAAGGGACTAGCGGGAGGTTCTACGAGCAGTACTTC. As protein: CASSQGTSGRFYEQYF. The V gene is TRBV4-3, the J gene TRBJ2-7; 14 bases agree with TRBD2. Germline lookup yields CDR1 LGHNA and CDR2 YSLEER. With V trimmed by 1 base and J by 3 bases, 2 bases remained unmatched. This CDR3 contains 16 residues.

This clonotype was seen ten or more times. The rearrangement links TRBV3-1 to TRBJ2-1, with TRBD1 as a possible D gene (5 bases). The CDR3 is made up of 12 amino acids. Trimming cost V 1 base and J 14 bases, with 12 bases left between them. Germline assignment: CDR1 LGHDT and CDR2 YNNKEL (reference sequence). CDR3 DNA: TGTGCCAGCAGCCAAGGCAGGGCCAAGGAGTTCTTC. This encodes CASSQGRAKEFF.

The V gene is TRBV9, the J gene TRBJ1-1, with TRBD1 matching over 7 bases. V shed 4 bases and J 0 bases; nucleotides not matched to a gene: 12. Germline V gives CDR1 SGDLS, CDR2 YYNGEE. This CDR3 is built from 17 residues. CDR3 DNA: TGTGCCAGCAGCCCCGCTGTGACAGGGTCCATGAACACTGAAGCTTTCTTT. It encodes CASSPAVTGSMNTEAFF.

The chain carries TRBV6-2 or TRBV6-3 and TRBJ2-3, with D perhaps matching TRBD2 (6 bases). The CDR3 is made up of 14 amino acids. Germline CDR1 is MNHEY and CDR2 is SVGEGT. Trimming stripped 5 bases from V and 4 bases from J, with 13 bases between. The CDR3 loop reads CASSPSERADTQYF. In DNA, the CDR3 is TGTGCCAGCAGTCCATCAGAGCGGGCAGATACGCAGTATTTT.

In this sample, this clonotype turned up many times. The genes are TRBV30 and TRBJ2-3; TRBD2 might be the D (6 bases). The V end lost 0 bases, the J end lost 6 bases, and 10 bases lay between the germline ends. The germline CDR1 and CDR2 sequences are GTSNPN and SVGIG (reference sequence). CDR3 length: 13 amino acids. CDR3 amino acids: CAWSVRERDTQYF. The CDR3 bases are TGTGCCTGGAGTGTACGGGAGAGGGATACGCAGTATTTT.

V gene TRBV5-4 combines with J gene TRBJ2-5; TRBD2 matches at 12 bases. Germline V gives CDR1 SGHNT, CDR2 YYREEE (reference sequence). The CDR3 length is 16 residues. The V segment lost 4 bases and the J segment 6 bases; nucleotides outside the gene matches: 10. CDR3 DNA: TGTGCCAGCAGCCCCGCGACTAGCGGGAGTAGGAAGACCCAGTACTTC. Translation gives CASSPATSGSRKTQYF.

This clonotype was observed a handful of times. This sequence joins TRBV5-1 and TRBJ2-7; TRBD1 agrees at 11 bases. V shed 3 bases and J 2 bases; nucleotides not matched to a gene: 4. From germline, CDR1 is SGHRS and CDR2 YFSETQ. This CDR3 spans 15 amino acids. CDR3: CASSWGTGGTYEQYF. The DNA for the CDR3 is TGCGCCAGCAGCTGGGGGACAGGGGGAACCTACGAGCAGTACTTC. The entire variable domain, with the rest obtained from reference TRBV5-1 and TRBJ2-7, is as follows: KAGVTQTPRYLIKTRGQQVTLSCSPISGHRSVSWYQQTPGQGLQFLFEYFSETQRNKGNFPGRFSGRQFSNSRSEMNVSTLELGDSALYLCASSWGTGGTYEQYFGPGTRLTVT.

CDR3 coding DNA: TGCAGTGCTAGAGCAATCGAAGGCAATGCCTACGAGCAGTACTTC. It translates to CSARAIEGNAYEQYF. The chain employs TRBV20-1 and TRBJ2-7; no firm D call. Deletions cut 1 base from V and 2 bases from J, with 15 bases between. The CDR3 consists of 15 residues. CDR1 is DFQATT and CDR2 is SNEGSKA in the germline V gene (reference sequence).

The chain couples TRBV2 to TRBJ1-1, with D possibly TRBD1 on 5 matching bases. The V end lost 3 bases, the J end lost 3 bases, and 14 bases lay between the germline ends. Germline V gives CDR1 SNHLY, CDR2 FYNNEI. The length of the CDR3 is 15 residues. CDR3 sequence reads: CASSDRGRVDTEAFF. The CDR3 DNA reads as TGTGCCAGCAGTGATCGGGGCAGGGTTGACACTGAAGCTTTCTTT.

This clonotype has a handful of counts. The chain recombines TRBV5-1 with TRBJ2-1, with D possibly TRBD2 on 6 matching bases. This CDR3 region has 15 residues. CDR1 is SGHRS, CDR2 YFSETQ, per germline. The germline V and J ends were trimmed by 0 bases and 2 bases, with 9 bases remaining between them. The CDR3 sequence is CASSLASAAYNEQFF. In nucleotides, the CDR3 is TGCGCCAGCAGCTTGGCTAGCGCCGCCTACAATGAGCAGTTCTTC.

This chain uses TRBV7-9 with TRBJ1-6; 7 bases align to TRBD1. Germline V gene lookup returns CDR1 SEHNR and CDR2 FQNEAQ (reference sequence). This CDR3 region has 13 residues. V was pared by 5 bases and J by 9 bases, with 4 bases of the junction left unmatched. The CDR3 spells CASSRQGSSPLHF. CDR3 coding DNA: TGTGCCAGCAGCAGACAGGGCTCTTCACCCCTCCACTTT.